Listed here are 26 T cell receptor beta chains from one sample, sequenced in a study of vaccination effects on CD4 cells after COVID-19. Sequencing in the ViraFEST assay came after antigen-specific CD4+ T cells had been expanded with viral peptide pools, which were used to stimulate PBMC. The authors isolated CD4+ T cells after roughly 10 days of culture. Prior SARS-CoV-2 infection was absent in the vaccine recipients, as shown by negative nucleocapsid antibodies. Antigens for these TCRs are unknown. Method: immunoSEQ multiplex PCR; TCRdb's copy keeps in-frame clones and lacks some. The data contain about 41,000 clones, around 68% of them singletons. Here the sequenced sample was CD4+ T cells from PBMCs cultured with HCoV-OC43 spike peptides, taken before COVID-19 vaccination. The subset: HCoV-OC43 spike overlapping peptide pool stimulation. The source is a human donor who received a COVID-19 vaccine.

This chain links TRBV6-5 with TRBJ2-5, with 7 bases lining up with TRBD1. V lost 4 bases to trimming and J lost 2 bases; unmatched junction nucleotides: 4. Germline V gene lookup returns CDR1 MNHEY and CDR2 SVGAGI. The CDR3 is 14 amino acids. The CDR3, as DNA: TGTGCCAGCAGTTCGTCGGGACAGCAAGAGACCCAGTACTTC. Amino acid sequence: CASSSSGQQETQYF.

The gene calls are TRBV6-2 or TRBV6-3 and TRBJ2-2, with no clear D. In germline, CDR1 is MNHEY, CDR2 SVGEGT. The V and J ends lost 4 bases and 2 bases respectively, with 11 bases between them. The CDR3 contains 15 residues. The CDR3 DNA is TGTGCCAGCAGTTCCCGGGCCTCCAACACCGGGGAGCTGTTTTTT. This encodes CASSSRASNTGELFF.

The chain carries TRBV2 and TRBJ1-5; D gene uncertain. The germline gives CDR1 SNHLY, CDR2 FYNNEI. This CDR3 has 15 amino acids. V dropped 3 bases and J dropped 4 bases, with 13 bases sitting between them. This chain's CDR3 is CASSDRSGGNQPQHF. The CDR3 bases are TGTGCCAGCAGTGACCGGTCTGGTGGAAATCAGCCCCAGCATTTT. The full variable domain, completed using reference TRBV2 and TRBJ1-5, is EPEVTQTPSHQVTQMGQEVILRCVPISNHLYFYWYRQILGQKVEFLVSFYNNEISEKSEIFDDQFSVERPDGSNFTLKIRSTKLEDSAMYFCASSDRSGGNQPQHFGDGTRLSIL.

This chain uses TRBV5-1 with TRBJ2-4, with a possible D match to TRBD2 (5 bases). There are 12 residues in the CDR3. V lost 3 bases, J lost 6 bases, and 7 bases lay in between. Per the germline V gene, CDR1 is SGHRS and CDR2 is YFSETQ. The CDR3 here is CASSSAGNIQYF. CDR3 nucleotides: TGCGCCAGCAGCTCGGCGGGAAACATTCAGTACTTC. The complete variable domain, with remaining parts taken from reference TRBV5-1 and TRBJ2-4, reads KAGVTQTPRYLIKTRGQQVTLSCSPISGHRSVSWYQQTPGQGLQFLFEYFSETQRNKGNFPGRFSGRQFSNSRSEMNVSTLELGDSALYLCASSSAGNIQYFGAGTRLSVL.

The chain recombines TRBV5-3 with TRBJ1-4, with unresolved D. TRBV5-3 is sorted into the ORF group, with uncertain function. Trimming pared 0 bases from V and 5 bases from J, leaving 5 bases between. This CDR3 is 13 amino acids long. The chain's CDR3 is CARSLVPNEKLFF. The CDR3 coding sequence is TGTGCCAGAAGCTTGGTCCCCAATGAAAAACTGTTTTTT.

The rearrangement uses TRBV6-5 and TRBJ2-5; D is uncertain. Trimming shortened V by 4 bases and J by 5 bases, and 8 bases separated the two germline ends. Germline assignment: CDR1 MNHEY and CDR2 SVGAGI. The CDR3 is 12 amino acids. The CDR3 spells CASSLGWETQYF. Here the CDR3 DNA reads TGTGCCAGCAGTTTAGGGTGGGAGACCCAGTACTTC.

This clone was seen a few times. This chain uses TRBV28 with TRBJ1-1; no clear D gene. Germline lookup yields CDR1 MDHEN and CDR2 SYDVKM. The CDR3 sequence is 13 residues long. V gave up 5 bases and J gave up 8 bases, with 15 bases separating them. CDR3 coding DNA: TGTGCCAGCAGTCGAACTTGGTTGGCGGAAGCTTTCTTT. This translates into CASSRTWLAEAFF.

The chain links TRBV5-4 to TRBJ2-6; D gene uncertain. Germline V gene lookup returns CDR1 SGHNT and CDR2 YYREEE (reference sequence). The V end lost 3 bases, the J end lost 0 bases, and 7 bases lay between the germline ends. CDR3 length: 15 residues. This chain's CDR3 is CASSSFSSGANVLTF. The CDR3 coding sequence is TGTGCCAGCAGCTCTTTCAGCTCTGGGGCCAACGTCCTGACTTTC.

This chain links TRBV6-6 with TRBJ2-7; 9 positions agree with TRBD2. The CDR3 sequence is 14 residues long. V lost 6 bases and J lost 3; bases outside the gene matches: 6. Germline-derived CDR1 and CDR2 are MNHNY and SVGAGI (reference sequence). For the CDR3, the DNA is TGTGCCAGCAGCGGCTCTAGCGGGATCTACGAGCAGTACTTC. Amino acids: CASSGSSGIYEQYF.

CDR3 sequence: CAISPTAASTQYF. CDR3 bases: TGTGCCATCAGTCCTACAGCTGCCAGTACGCAGTATTTT. The chain uses TRBV10-3 and TRBJ2-3; D uncertain. The CDR3 contains 13 residues. CDR1 is ENHRY and CDR2 is SYGVKD in the germline V gene. Trimming took 5 bases from V and 8 from J, leaving 14 bases between them.

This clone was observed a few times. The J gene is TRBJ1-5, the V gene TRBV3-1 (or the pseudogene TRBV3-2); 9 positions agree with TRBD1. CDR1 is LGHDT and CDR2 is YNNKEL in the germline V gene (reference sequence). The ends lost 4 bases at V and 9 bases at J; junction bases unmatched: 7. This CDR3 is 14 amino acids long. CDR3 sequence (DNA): TGTGCCAGCAGCCCGGGACAGGGTTTGGGGCCCCAGCATTTT. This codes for CASSPGQGLGPQHF.

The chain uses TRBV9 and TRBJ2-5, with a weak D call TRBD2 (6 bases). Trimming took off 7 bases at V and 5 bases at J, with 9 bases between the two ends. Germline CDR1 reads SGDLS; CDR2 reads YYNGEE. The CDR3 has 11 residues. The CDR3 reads CASSRGETQYF. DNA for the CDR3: TGTGCCAGCTCCCGGGGGGAGACCCAGTACTTC.

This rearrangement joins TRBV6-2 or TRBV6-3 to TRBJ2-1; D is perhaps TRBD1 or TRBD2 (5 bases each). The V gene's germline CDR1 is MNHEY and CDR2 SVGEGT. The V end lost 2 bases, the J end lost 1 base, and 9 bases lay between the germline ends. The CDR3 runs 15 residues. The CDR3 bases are TGTGCCAGCAGTTACCCGGGGCTGTCCTACAATGAGCAGTTCTTC. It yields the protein CASSYPGLSYNEQFF.

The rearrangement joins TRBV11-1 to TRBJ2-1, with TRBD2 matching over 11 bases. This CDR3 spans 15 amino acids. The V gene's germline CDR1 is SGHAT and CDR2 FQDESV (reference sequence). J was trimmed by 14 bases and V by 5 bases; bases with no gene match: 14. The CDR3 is CASSTLAGGQIEEFF. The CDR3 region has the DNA TGTGCCAGCAGCACTTTAGCGGGGGGGCAGATAGAGGAGTTCTTC.

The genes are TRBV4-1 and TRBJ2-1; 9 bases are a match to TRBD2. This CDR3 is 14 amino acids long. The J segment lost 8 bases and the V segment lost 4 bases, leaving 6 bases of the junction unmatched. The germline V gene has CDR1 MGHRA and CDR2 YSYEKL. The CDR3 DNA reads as TGCGCCAGCAGCCCCGGACTAGCGTTGGATGAGCAGTTCTTC. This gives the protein CASSPGLALDEQFF.

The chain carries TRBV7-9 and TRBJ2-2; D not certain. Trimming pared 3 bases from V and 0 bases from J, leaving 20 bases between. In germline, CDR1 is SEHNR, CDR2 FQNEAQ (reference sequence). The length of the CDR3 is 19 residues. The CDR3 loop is CASSLGSLAQPPNTGELFF. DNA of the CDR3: TGTGCCAGCAGCTTGGGGTCTCTGGCACAGCCACCGAACACCGGGGAGCTGTTTTTT. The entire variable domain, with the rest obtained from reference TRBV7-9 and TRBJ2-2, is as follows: DTGVSQNPRHKITKRGQNVTFRCDPISEHNRLYWYRQTLGQGPEFLTYFQNEAQLEKSRLLSDRFSAERPKGSFSTLEIQRTEQGDSAMYLCASSLGSLAQPPNTGELFFGEGSRLTVL.

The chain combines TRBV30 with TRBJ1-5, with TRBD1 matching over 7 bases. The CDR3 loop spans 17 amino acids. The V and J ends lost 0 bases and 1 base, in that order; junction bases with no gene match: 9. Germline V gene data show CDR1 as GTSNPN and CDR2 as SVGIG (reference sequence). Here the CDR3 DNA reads TGTGCCTGGAGTGTGCCAGGGGGGAGAGGAAGCAATCAGCCCCAGCATTTT. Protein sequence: CAWSVPGGRGSNQPQHF.

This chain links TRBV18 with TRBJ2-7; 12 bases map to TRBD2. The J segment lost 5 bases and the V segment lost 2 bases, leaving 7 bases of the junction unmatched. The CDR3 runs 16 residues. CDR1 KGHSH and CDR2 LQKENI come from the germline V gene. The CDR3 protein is CASSPGLAGGQDEQYF. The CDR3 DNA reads TGTGCCAGCTCACCAGGGCTAGCGGGAGGGCAGGACGAGCAGTACTTC. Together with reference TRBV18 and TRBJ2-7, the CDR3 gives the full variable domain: NAGVMQNPRHLVRRRGQEARLRCSPMKGHSHVYWYRQLPEEGLKFMVYLQKENIIDESGMPKERFSAEFPKEGPSILRIQQVVRGDSAAYFCASSPGLAGGQDEQYFGPGTRLTVT.

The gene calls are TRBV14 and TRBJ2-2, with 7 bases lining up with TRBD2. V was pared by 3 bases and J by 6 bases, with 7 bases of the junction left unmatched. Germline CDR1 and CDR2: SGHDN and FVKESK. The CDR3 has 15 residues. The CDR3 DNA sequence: TGTGCCAGCAGCCAGGGGGGGAGCTACCCCGGGGAGCTGTTTTTT. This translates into CASSQGGSYPGELFF.

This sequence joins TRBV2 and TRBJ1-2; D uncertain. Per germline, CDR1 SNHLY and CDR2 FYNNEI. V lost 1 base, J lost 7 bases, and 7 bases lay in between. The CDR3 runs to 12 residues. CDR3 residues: CASSEDGVGYTF. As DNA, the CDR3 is TGTGCCAGCAGTGAAGACGGGGTTGGCTACACCTTC. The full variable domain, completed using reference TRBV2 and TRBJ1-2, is EPEVTQTPSHQVTQMGQEVILRCVPISNHLYFYWYRQILGQKVEFLVSFYNNEISEKSEIFDDQFSVERPDGSNFTLKIRSTKLEDSAMYFCASSEDGVGYTFGSGTRLTVV.

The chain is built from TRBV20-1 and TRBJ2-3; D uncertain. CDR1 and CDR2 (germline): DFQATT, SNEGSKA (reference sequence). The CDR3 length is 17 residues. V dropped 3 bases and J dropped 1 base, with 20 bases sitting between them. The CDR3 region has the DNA TGCAGTGCTAGTGTTCCTTTTCCCGGCCGTGGCACAGATACGCAGTATTTT. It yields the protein CSASVPFPGRGTDTQYF.

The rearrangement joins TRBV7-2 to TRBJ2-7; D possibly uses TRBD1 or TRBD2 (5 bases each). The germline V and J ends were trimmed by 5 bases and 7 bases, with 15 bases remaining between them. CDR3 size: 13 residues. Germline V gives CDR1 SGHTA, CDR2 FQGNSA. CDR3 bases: TGTGCCAGCAGCCCTGGGATGGGACGGGAGCAGTACTTC. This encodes CASSPGMGREQYF. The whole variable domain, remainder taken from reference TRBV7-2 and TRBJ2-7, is GAGVSQSPSNKVTEKGKDVELRCDPISGHTALYWYRQSLGQGLEFLIYFQGNSAPDKSGLPSDRFSAERTGGSVSTLTIQRTQQEDSAVYLCASSPGMGREQYFGPGTRLTVT.

In DNA form, the CDR3 reads TGTGCCAGCAGACCACTGGGGGGCGTTGGGAACACTGAAGCTTTCTTT. Translation: CASRPLGGVGNTEAFF. This rearrangement joins TRBV9 to TRBJ1-1, with D possibly being TRBD1 (6 bases). V lost 5 bases and J lost 1, with 18 bases in between. CDR3 length: 16 amino acids. CDR1 is SGDLS and CDR2 is YYNGEE in the germline V gene.

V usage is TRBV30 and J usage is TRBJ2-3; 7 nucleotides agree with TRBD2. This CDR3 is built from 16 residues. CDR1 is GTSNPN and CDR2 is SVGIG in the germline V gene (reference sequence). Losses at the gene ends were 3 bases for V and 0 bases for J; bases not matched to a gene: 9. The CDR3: CAWSLSSGKSTDTQYF. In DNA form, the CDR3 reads TGTGCCTGGAGCTTGTCCAGCGGGAAAAGCACAGATACGCAGTATTTT.

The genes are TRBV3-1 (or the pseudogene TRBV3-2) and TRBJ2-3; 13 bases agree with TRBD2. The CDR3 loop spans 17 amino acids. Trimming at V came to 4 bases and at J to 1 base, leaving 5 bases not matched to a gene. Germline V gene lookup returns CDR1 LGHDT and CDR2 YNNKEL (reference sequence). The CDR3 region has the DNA TGTGCCAGCAGCCCCTGGGGGACTAGCGGGGGCACAGATACGCAGTATTTT. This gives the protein CASSPWGTSGGTDTQYF.

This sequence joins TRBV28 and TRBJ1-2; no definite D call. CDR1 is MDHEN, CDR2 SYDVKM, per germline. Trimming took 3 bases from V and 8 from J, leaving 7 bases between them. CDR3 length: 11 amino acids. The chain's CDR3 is CASSLGRGYTF. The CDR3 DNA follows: TGTGCCAGCAGTTTGGGCCGGGGCTACACCTTC.